This T cell receptor (beta chain) was profiled in a study of blood T cell repertoires in COVID-19. Across the whole study: Collection of acute and convalescent COVID-19 samples took place in the United States, Italy and Spain. Sources were T cells, B-cell-depleted T cells, or PBMCs; the material itself was cDNA or gDNA.

Some clones are missing from TCRdb's copy, which holds only in-frame ones; the method was immunoSEQ multiplex PCR. The table has fewer than 200,000 clones, about nine tenths seen once. Participants were aged roughly 18 to 95 years, lived in about 26 US areas, and enrolled virtually. Grouping used clinical history reported by participants in a survey and questionnaire. The source is a woman between 18 and 29 years old who had recovered from COVID-19. The sequencing sample was made of PBMCs or T cells enriched from blood (not recorded which).

DNA for the CDR3: TGTGCCAGCAGCTACCTATCCCCGTCCTACGAGCAGTACTTC. Protein sequence: CASSYLSPSYEQYF. This chain uses TRBV6-5 with TRBJ2-7; D is unclear. The CDR3 is made up of 14 amino acids. CDR1 is MNHEY, CDR2 SVGAGI, per germline. V was cut by 6 bases and J by 1 base, with 13 bases left in between.